This T cell receptor (beta chain) came from a study of CD4 and CD8 cells across lung adenocarcinoma regions. This CDR3 has 16 amino acids. Germline loops: CDR1 SGHTA, CDR2 FQGNSA. Regarding this clonotype: Mismatch with germline at one junction end may stem from a read error.

MiXCR was run by TCRdb on the PCR reads, yielding one entry per CDR3 protein. The sample includes 10,000 to 15,000 distinct CDR3 sequences, roughly 48% of them seen just once. The chain combines TRBV7-2 with TRBJ2-5; D possibly corresponds to TRBD2 (7 bases). Sequencing was done on a sample of CD8+ T cells from the margin of a lung tumor. The receptor was derived from a female donor with lung adenocarcinoma. The CD4 and CD8 labels of this study may be unreliable. The CDR3, as DNA: TGTGCCAGCAGCTGGGGAGCCGGGGGGCAGAGAGAGACCCAGTACTTT. It yields the protein CASSWGAGGQRETQYF.